This T cell receptor (beta chain) was recorded in a study of cytomegalovirus exposure and HLA in healthy donors. With 60 Vbeta and 13 Jbeta primers, the PCR was carried out. Assay: immunoSEQ multiplex PCR; the TCRdb copy retains only in-frame clones and omits some. This sample yields fewer than 85,000 clones, of which approximately 72% are seen a single time; approximately 12% belongs to the top ten. Study-level points and caveats: Data from an earlier analysis indicated that most TCR beta V segments were productive either about 87% or about 30% of the time. In a later analysis, at a false discovery rate of 0.05, over 15,000 TCR beta sequences matched HLA alleles.

This clone has a handful of counts. Its antigen is unknown. The sequence came from a woman aged 35 to 49 in good health and CMV-seropositive. The sequencing input was PBMCs.

Written as DNA, the CDR3 is TGTGCCAGCTCACCACAGGGACTTGAAGCTTTCTTT. The encoded protein is CASSPQGLEAFF. The V call is TRBV18, the J call TRBJ1-1, with D perhaps TRBD1 (5 bases). CDR3 length equals 12 residues. V lost 1 base to trimming and J lost 7 bases, with 7 bases between them. CDR1 and CDR2 (germline): KGHSH, LQKENI.